This T cell receptor (beta chain) stems from a study of T-cell memory formation after mild COVID-19 (dated by TCRdb to the early 2020s). As for the study more broadly: TCR sequence clusters from the two donors were found to be largely donor specific. In a couple of donors, T-cell clones that expanded and contracted after mild COVID-19 were tracked by sequencing TCRalpha and TCRbeta repertoires over time. The cohort was made up of two young adult volunteers, one female and one male, who were previously healthy. What the work shows at the level of the full study, not this receptor alone: Some responding clones were detected in pre-infection memory, which suggested that pre-existing cross-reactive memory T cells had joined the SARS-CoV-2 response. Only two mild cases were covered by the study, and larger cohorts that include severe cases with pre-infection samples were considered necessary. From day 15 to 85, contracting clones showed balanced CD4/CD8 phenotypes, whereas a second wave of clones that expanded from day 15 to 37 leaned towards CD4+. SARS-CoV-2 specificity was not confirmed for the second-wave clones peaking on day 37. Contracting CD4+ clones were located mainly in the CM and EM memory subsets, whereas CD8+ clones were found to be enriched in EMRA.

PBMCs were isolated by Ficoll-Paque density gradient centrifugation. The CDR3 covers 17 residues, taking in both the cysteine and the phenylalanine. The only DNA kept is the CDR3, 51 bases in frame from the first base. V has 0 bases trimmed and J has 2 bases trimmed; junction bases matching no gene number 6. The CDR1 and CDR2 encoded by the germline V gene are MGHRA and YSYEKL. This clonotype was counted ten times or more. It has no known antigen specificity. Nothing much larger sits one base from this clone, and base qualities are not available. Sequenced on an Illumina NovaSeq 6000. TCRalpha and TCRbeta cDNA libraries were constructed by 5'RACE with constant-segment primers, with sample barcodes and unique molecular identifiers being introduced. RNA was extracted from every sample with Trizol reagent. Libraries were amplified in two PCR steps, with a second sample barcode and Illumina TruSeq adapters added in the second step. The libraries were sequenced on an Illumina NovaSeq using 2 x 150 bp paired-end reads. In the source study's methods: With migec v1.2.7, reads were demultiplexed and then collapsed into UMI-guided consensus sequences. Using mixcr v2.1.11, the UMI consensuses were aligned to TRA and TRB V and J templates and assembled into clonotypes. A clonotype was counted as expanded or contracted only if both edgeR and NoisET called the change significant, with noise models trained on biological replicates. For edgeR calls, the cutoffs were a false discovery rate-adjusted p below 0.01 and a log2 fold-change threshold of 1. As an exploratory analysis of dynamics, max-normalized trajectories of the 1000 most abundant clonotypes were examined with PCA combined with hierarchical clustering. The CD4 or CD8 phenotype of responding clones was assigned using the separately sequenced CD4+ and CD8+ repertoires. TCRdb reprocessing: public reads trimmed at Q25 with fastp, clones called with MiXCR, in-frame beta chains kept. Every distinct CDR3 protein forms one entry, paired with its most common genes and DNA. TCRdb's processing, not the authors', yielded these V and J calls. Counted in this sample were fewer than 150,000 distinct CDR3 sequences; about 6% of them appeared once. The top ten clonotypes cover approximately 2.3% of the sample.

The chain is encoded by TRBV4-1 joined to TRBJ2-3, with 9 bases aligning to TRBD2. The source of this sequence is an adult woman who had mild COVID-19 (a few samples of this study predate the infection). The sample titles of this study are shuffled in the database, so cell type and time point are left out; the donor was told from shared clones. The sample was PBMCs or a T cell subset sorted from them (not recorded which). The CDR3 region: CASSQERRGGVTDTQYF. The nucleotides are TGCGCCAGCAGCCAAGAAAGGCGCGGGGGGGTCACAGATACGCAGTATTTT.